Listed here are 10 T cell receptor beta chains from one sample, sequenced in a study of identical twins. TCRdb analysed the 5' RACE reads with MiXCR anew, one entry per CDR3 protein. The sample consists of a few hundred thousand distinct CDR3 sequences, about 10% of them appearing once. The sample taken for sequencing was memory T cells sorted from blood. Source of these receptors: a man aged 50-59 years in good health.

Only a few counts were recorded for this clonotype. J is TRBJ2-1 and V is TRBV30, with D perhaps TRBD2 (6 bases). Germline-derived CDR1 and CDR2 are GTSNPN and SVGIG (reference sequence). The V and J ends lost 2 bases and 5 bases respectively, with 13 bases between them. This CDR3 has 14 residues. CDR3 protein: CAWSRASANNEQFF. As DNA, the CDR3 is TGTGCCTGGAGTAGGGCTAGCGCCAACAATGAGCAGTTCTTC.

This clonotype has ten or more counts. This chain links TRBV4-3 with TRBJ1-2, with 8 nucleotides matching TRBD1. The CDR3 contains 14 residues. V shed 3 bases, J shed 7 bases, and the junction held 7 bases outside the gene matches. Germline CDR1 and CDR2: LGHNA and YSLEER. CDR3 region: CASSQPGGASGYTF. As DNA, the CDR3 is TGCGCCAGCAGCCAGCCAGGGGGCGCCTCTGGCTACACCTTC.

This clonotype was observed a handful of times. The CDR3, as DNA: TGTGCCAGCAAAAGGACAGGGAGCTCCTACGAGCAGTACTTC. It yields the protein CASKRTGSSYEQYF. This rearrangement joins TRBV6-2 or TRBV6-3 to TRBJ2-7, with 8 bases aligning to TRBD1. With V trimmed by 7 bases and J by 0 bases, 5 bases remained unmatched. This CDR3 is 14 amino acids long. Germline CDR1 MNHEY, CDR2 SVGEGT.

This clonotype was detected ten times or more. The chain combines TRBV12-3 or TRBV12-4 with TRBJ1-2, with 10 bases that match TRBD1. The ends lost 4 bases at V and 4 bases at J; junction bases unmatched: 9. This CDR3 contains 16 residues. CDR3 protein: CASSSQPGQGTYGYTF. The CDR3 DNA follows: TGTGCCAGCAGTTCACAACCGGGACAGGGGACCTATGGCTACACCTTC.

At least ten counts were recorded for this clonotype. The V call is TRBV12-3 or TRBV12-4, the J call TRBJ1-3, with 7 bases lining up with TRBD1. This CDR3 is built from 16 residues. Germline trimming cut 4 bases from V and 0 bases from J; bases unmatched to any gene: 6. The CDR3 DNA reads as TGTGCCAGCAGTTCTTTGGACAGGCTCTCTGGAAACACCATATATTTT. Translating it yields CASSSLDRLSGNTIYF.

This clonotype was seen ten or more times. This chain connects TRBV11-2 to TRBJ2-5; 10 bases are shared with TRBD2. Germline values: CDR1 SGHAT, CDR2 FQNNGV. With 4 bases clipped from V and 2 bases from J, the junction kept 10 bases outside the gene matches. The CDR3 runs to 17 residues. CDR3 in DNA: TGTGCCAGCAGCTCCGGCCCCCAACTAGCGGGACAAGAGACCCAGTACTTC. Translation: CASSSGPQLAGQETQYF.

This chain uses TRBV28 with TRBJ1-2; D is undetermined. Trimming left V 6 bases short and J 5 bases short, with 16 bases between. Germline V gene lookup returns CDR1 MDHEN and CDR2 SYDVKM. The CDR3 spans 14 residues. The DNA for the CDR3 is TGTGCCAGCAGCCTCCTGTATCTAACTTATGGCTACACCTTC. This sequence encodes CASSLLYLTYGYTF.

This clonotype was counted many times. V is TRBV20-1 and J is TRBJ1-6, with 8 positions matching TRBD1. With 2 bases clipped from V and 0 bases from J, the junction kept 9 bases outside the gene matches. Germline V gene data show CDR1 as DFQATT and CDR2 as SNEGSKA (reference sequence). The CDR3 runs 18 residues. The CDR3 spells CSARNIPTGASYNSPLHF. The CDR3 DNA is TGCAGTGCTAGAAATATCCCGACAGGGGCCTCCTATAATTCACCCCTCCACTTT.

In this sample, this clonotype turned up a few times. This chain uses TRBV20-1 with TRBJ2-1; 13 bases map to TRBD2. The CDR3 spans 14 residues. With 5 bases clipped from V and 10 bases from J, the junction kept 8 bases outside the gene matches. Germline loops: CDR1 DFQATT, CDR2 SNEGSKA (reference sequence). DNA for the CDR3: TGCAGTGCTCGTCGGACTAGCGGGGGAATCGAGCAGTTCTTC. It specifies CSARRTSGGIEQFF.

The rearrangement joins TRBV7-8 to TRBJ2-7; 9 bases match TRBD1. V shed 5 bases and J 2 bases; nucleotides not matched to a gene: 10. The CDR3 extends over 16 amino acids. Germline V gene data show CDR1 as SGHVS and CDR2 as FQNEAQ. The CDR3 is CASSPGTGMGTYEQYF. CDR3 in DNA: TGTGCCAGCAGCCCAGGGACAGGGATGGGGACCTACGAGCAGTACTTC.